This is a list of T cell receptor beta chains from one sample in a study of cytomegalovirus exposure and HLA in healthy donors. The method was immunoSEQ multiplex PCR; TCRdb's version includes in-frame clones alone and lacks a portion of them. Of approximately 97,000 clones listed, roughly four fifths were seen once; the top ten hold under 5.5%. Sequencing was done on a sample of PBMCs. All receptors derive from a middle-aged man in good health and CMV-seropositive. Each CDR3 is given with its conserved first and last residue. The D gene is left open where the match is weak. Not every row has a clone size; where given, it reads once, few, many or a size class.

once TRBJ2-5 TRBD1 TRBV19 CASSGTGGVETQYF TGTGCCAGTAGTGGGACAGGGGGTGTGGAGACCCAGTACTTC
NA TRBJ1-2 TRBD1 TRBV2 CASSVGTAKHNYGYTF TGTGCCAGCAGTGTCGGGACAGCCAAGCATAACTATGGCTACACCTTC
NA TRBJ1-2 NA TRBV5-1 CASSFTTDGYTF TGCGCCAGCAGCTTTACGACAGATGGCTACACCTTC
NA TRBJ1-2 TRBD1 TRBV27 CASSLYPLGQGGGYTF TGTGCCAGCAGTCTGTACCCGCTAGGACAGGGAGGTGGCTACACCTTC
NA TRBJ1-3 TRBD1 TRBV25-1 CASSPGGFSSGNTIYF TGTGCCAGCAGTCCAGGGGGCTTCAGCTCTGGAAACACCATATATTTT
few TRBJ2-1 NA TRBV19 CASSILPGPDVHEQFF TGTGCCAGTAGTATTTTGCCGGGTCCAGACGTCCATGAGCAGTTCTTC
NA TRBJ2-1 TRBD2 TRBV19 CASSIDGLARQFF TGTGCCAGTAGTATTGATGGACTAGCTCGGCAGTTCTTC
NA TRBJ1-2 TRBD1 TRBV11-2 CASSLAFGQGAAYGYTF TGTGCCAGCAGCTTGGCATTCGGACAGGGGGCGGCCTATGGCTACACCTTC
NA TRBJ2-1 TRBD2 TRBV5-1 CASSFGGSSNEQFF TGCGCCAGCAGCTTTGGCGGGAGCTCGAATGAGCAGTTCTTC
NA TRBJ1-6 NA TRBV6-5 CASSYARYNSPLHF TGTGCCAGCAGTTACGCCAGATATAATTCACCCCTCCACTTT
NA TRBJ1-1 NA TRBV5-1 CASSANQAGEAFF TGCGCCAGCAGCGCCAACCAAGCTGGTGAAGCTTTCTTT
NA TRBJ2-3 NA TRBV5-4 CASSLAIIPDTQYF TGTGCCAGCAGCTTGGCAATCATTCCAGATACGCAGTATTTT
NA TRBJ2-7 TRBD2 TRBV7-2 CASSLQGPGTSGSRNEQYF TGTGCCAGCAGCTTACAGGGGCCGGGGACTAGCGGGAGTCGAAACGAGCAGTACTTC
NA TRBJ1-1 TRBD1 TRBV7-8 CASSYGQVMNTEAFF TGTGCCAGCAGCTACGGACAGGTCATGAACACTGAAGCTTTCTTT
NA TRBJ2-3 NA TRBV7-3 CASSLEYSRTDTQYF TGTGCCAGCAGCTTAGAGTACAGTCGCACAGATACGCAGTATTTT
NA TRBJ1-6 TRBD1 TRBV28 CASSPRQGFVNSPLHF TGTGCCAGCAGCCCTAGACAGGGCTTTGTTAATTCACCCCTCCACTTT
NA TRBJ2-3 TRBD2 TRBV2 CASSESGAITDTQYF TGTGCCAGCAGTGAGAGCGGGGCCATCACAGATACGCAGTATTTT
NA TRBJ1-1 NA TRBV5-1 CASSLASGFPTEAFF TGCGCCAGCAGCTTGGCGTCGGGGTTTCCCACTGAAGCTTTCTTT
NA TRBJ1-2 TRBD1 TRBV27 CASSGTGGIYGYTF TGTGCCAGCAGCGGGACAGGGGGCATCTATGGCTACACCTTC
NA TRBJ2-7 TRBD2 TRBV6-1 CASSRTSGIAYEQYF TGTGCCAGCAGTCGCACTAGCGGGATTGCCTACGAGCAGTACTTC
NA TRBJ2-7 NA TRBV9 CASSVTDSYEQYF TGTGCCAGCAGCGTAACAGACTCCTACGAGCAGTACTTC
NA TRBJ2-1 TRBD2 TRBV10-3 CAIRLTGGSSYNEQFF TGTGCCATCAGACTAACCGGGGGGAGCTCCTACAATGAGCAGTTCTTC
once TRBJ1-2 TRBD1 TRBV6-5 CASSPRRGGGYTF TGTGCCAGCAGCCCCCGCCGAGGGGGCGGCTACACCTTC
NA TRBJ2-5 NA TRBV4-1 CASSRFGEETQYF TGCGCCAGCAGCCGCTTCGGAGAAGAGACCCAGTACTTC
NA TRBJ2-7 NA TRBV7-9 CASSLPQDISYEQYF TGTGCCAGCAGCTTACCCCAGGACATCTCCTACGAGCAGTACTTC
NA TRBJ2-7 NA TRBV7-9 CASSFSGIGGEQYF TGTGCCAGCAGCTTTTCGGGTATAGGGGGCGAGCAGTACTTC
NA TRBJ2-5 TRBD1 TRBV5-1 CASSPGQGQETQYF TGCGCCAGCAGCCCGGGACAGGGCCAAGAGACCCAGTACTTC
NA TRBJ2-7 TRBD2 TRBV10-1 CATQRSGGWEQYF TGCGCCACCCAGAGATCCGGGGGGTGGGAGCAGTACTTC
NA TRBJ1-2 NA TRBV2 CASSEAALSYGYTF TGTGCCAGCAGTGAGGCCGCTCTGTCCTATGGCTACACCTTC
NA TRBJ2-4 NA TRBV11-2 CASSLDGLAKNIQYF TGTGCCAGCAGCTTAGACGGACTAGCCAAAAACATTCAGTACTTC
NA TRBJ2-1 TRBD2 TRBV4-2 CASSHSAGGRPEQFF TGTGCCAGCAGCCATAGCGCGGGAGGCCGCCCTGAGCAGTTCTTC
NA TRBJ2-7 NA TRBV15 CATSHSRGTHEQYF TGTGCCACCAGCCATTCTAGAGGAACCCACGAGCAGTACTTC
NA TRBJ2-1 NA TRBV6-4 CASSEESRSYNEQFF TGTGCCAGCAGTGAAGAGTCTCGCTCCTACAATGAGCAGTTCTTC
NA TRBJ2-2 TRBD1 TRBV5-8 CASSPGQANTGELFF TGTGCCAGCAGCCCCGGACAGGCAAACACCGGGGAGCTGTTTTTT
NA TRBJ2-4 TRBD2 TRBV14 CASSPWTSGRGNIQYF TGTGCCAGCAGCCCTTGGACTAGCGGGAGGGGGAACATTCAGTACTTC
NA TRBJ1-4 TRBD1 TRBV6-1 CASSDGQASNEKLFF TGTGCCAGCAGTGATGGACAGGCGTCCAATGAAAAACTGTTTTTT
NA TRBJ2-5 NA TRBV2 CASSRQTEQETQYF TGTGCCAGCAGCAGACAGACGGAGCAAGAGACCCAGTACTTC
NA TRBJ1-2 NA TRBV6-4 CASSDSNAGESKGYTF TGTGCCAGCAGTGACTCGAATGCAGGGGAAAGTAAGGGCTACACCTTC
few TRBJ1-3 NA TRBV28 CASSLSGRGNTIYF TGTGCCAGCAGTTTGAGCGGCAGAGGAAACACCATATATTTT
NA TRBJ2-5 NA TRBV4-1 CASSQVAAGGETQYF TGCGCCAGCAGCCAGGTAGCGGCGGGTGGGGAGACCCAGTACTTC
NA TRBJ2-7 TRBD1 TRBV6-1 CASSEGGQYYYEQYF TGTGCCAGCAGTGAAGGGGGACAGTATTACTACGAGCAGTACTTC
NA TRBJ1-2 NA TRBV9 CASSVSSENYGYTF TGTGCCAGCAGCGTAAGTAGTGAAAACTATGGCTACACCTTC